This TCR beta chain is from a study of T cell responses to AZD1222 COVID-19 vaccine. Pooled together were second doses at about 4 or about 12 weeks. Study conclusions and caveats: Spike-wide coverage was observed for vaccine-associated CD4 TCRs, with dominant responses at 160-218 and 743-854. Donors were largely white British and mainly female; clonal diversity was possibly underestimated. Spike-specific TCR breadth rose after two AZD1222 doses, and depth rose as well.

Measured with immunoSEQ multiplex PCR; TCRdb has only the in-frame clones, and not every one. The sample holds about 120,000 clones, about 93% seen once. Regarding this clone: The antigen is unknown.

Germline V gene data show CDR1 as MNHEY and CDR2 as SVGAGI. Trimming took 9 bases from V and 7 from J, leaving 15 bases between them. There are 13 residues in the CDR3. This TCR was sampled from an adult who received the AZD1222 COVID-19 vaccine. J is TRBJ1-4 and V is TRBV6-5; TRBD1 might be the D (5 bases). Specimen: peripheral blood, collected 28 days after the second AZD1222 dose. CDR3 amino acids: CASEGRSTEKLFF. The CDR3 DNA follows: TGTGCCAGTGAGGGACGAAGTACTGAAAAACTGTTTTTT.